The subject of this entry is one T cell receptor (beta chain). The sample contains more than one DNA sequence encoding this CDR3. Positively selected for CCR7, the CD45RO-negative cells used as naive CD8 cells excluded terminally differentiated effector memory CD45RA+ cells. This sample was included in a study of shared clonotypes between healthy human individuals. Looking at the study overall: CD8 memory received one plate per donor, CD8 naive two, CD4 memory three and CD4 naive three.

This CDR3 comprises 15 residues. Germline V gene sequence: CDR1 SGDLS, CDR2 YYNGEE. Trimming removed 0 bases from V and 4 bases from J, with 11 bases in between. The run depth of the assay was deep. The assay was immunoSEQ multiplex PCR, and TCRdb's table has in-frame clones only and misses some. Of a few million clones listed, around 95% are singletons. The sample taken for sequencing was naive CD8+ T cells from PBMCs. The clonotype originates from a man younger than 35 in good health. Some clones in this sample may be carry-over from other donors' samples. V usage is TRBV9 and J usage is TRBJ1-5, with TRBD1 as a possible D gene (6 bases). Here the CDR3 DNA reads TGTGCCAGCAGCGTAGGGCAGGGGATTAATCAGCCCCAGCATTTT. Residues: CASSVGQGINQPQHF.